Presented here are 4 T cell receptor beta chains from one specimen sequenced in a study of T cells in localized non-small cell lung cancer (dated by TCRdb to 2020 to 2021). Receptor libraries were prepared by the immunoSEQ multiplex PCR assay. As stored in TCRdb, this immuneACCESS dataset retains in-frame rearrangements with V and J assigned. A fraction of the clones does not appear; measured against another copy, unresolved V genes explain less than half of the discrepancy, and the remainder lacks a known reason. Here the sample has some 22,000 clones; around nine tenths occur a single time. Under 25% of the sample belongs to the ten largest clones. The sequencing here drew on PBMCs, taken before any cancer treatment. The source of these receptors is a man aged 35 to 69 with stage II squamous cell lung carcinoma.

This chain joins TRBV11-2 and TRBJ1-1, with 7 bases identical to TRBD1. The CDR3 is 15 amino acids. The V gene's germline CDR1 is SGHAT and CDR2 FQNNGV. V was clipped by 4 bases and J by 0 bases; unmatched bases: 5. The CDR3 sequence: CASSSRDRVNTEAFF. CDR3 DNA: TGTGCCAGCAGCTCTCGGGACAGAGTGAACACTGAAGCTTTCTTT.

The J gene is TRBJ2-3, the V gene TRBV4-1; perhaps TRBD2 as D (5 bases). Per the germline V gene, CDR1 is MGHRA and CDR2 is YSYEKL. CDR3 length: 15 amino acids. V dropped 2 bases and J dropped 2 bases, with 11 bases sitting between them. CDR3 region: CASSQQSGVTDTQYF. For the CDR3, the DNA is TGCGCCAGCAGCCAACAATCCGGGGTCACAGATACGCAGTATTTT.

The CDR3 loop is CATRSRAHEQYF. The CDR3 DNA reads TGTGCCACCCGTTCTAGGGCCCACGAGCAGTACTTC. This chain connects TRBV19 to TRBJ2-7; no clear D gene. The V end was cut by 10 bases, the J end by 5 bases, with 15 bases between. CDR1 is LNHDA and CDR2 is SQIVND in the germline V gene (reference sequence). The CDR3 covers 12 residues.

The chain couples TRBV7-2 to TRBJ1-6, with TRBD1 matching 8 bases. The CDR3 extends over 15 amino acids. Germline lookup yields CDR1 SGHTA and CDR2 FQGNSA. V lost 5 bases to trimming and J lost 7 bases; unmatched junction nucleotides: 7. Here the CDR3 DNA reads TGTGCCAGCAGCATGGACAGGGTAGAGAATTCACCCCTCCACTTT. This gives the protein CASSMDRVENSPLHF.